This passage covers 15 T cell receptor beta chains from one sample sequenced in a study of T cells after yellow fever vaccination. One entry per CDR3 protein, called by TCRdb with MiXCR from the 5' RACE reads. The sample holds almost 600,000 distinct CDR3 sequences, roughly 14% seen once. Specimen: PBMCs, collected on the day of the yellow fever booster vaccination. The receptors stem from a man aged 30 to 39 who received the YFV17D yellow fever vaccine.

This chain connects TRBV2 to TRBJ2-1, with D unclear. CDR1 and CDR2 from the germline V gene are SNHLY and FYNNEI. V was shortened by 2 bases and J by 6 bases, with 11 bases between the two germline ends. The CDR3 is 14 residues long. The CDR3 DNA reads as TGTGCCAGCAGTGAACGCCTTAACAGCAATGAGCAGTTCTTC. This encodes CASSERLNSNEQFF.

Only a few counts were recorded for this clonotype. The chain links TRBV7-8 to TRBJ2-1, with TRBD2 as a possible D gene (6 bases). V gave up 3 bases and J gave up 3 bases, with 18 bases separating them. The germline gives CDR1 SGHVS, CDR2 FQNEAQ. This CDR3 has 17 residues. CDR3 protein: CASSLLRLVGNYNEQFF. For the CDR3, the DNA is TGTGCCAGCAGCTTGCTGAGACTAGTAGGCAACTACAATGAGCAGTTCTTC.

The chain joins TRBV10-3 to TRBJ1-2; perhaps TRBD1 as D (6 bases). Germline CDR1 is ENHRY and CDR2 is SYGVKD. Trimming left V 9 bases short and J 3 bases short, with 14 bases between. The CDR3 extends over 13 amino acids. The CDR3 DNA follows: TGTGCCATTTCAGGGGATCCTTACTATGGCTACACCTTC. Encoded protein: CAISGDPYYGYTF.

The genes are TRBV6-5 and TRBJ2-1, with 7 bases fitting TRBD2. Losses at the gene ends were 2 bases for V and 9 bases for J; bases not matched to a gene: 7. Germline V gene data show CDR1 as MNHEY and CDR2 as SVGAGI. There are 14 residues in the CDR3. The DNA for the CDR3 is TGTGCCAGCAGTTACGGCGGGAGTTTAAGTGAGCAGTTCTTC. Its translation is CASSYGGSLSEQFF.

In its sample, this clonotype was seen a few times. The chain is built from TRBV7-3 and TRBJ2-3, with 7 bases aligning to TRBD2. Per the germline V gene, CDR1 is SGHTA and CDR2 is FQGTGA. The CDR3 is made up of 16 amino acids. The junction had 9 bases not matched to a gene; V was cut back by 4 bases and J by 2 bases. CDR3 residues: CASSSRGAGNTDTQYF. For the CDR3, the DNA is TGTGCCAGCAGCTCCCGGGGAGCGGGGAACACAGATACGCAGTATTTT.

The chain employs TRBV7-9 and TRBJ2-5; D is perhaps TRBD2 (6 bases). Per germline, CDR1 SEHNR and CDR2 FQNEAQ (reference sequence). The CDR3 is 13 amino acids. The V end lost 5 bases, the J end lost 5 bases, and 12 bases lay between the germline ends. The CDR3 coding sequence is TGTGCCAGCAGCCGGACTATCCGGGAGACCCAGTACTTC. Protein product: CASSRTIRETQYF.

The CDR3 sequence: CASSLRTGSLTMKQYF. The CDR3, as DNA: TGTGCCAGCAGCTTGAGGACAGGGTCCCTAACTATGAAGCAGTACTTC. The V and J genes are TRBV7-8 and TRBJ2-7; TRBD1 aligns across 8 bases. The junction had 15 bases not matched to a gene; V was cut back by 3 bases and J by 8 bases. Germline V lookup: CDR1 SGHVS, CDR2 FQNEAQ. CDR3 length: 16 amino acids. The whole variable domain, remainder taken from reference TRBV7-8 and TRBJ2-7, is GAGVSQSPRYKVAKRGQDVALRCDPISGHVSLFWYQQALGQGPEFLTYFQNEAQLDKSGLPSDRFFAERPEGSVSTLKIQRTQQEDSAVYLCASSLRTGSLTMKQYFGPGTRLTVT.

The V call is TRBV7-9, the J call TRBJ1-1, with D possibly TRBD1 on 6 matching bases. This CDR3 is built from 16 residues. Looked up from germline, CDR1 is SEHNR and CDR2 is FQNEAQ (reference sequence). With 0 bases removed from V and 7 bases from J, the gap between germline ends came to 18 bases. CDR3: CASSLASGGRRFEAFF. DNA of the CDR3: TGTGCCAGCAGCTTAGCCTCCGGGGGCAGGAGGTTTGAAGCTTTCTTT. The variable domain in full, with the rest retrieved from reference TRBV7-9 and TRBJ1-1, is DTGVSQNPRHKITKRGQNVTFRCDPISEHNRLYWYRQTLGQGPEFLTYFQNEAQLEKSRLLSDRFSAERPKGSFSTLEIQRTEQGDSAMYLCASSLASGGRRFEAFFGQGTRLTVV.

This clonotype was detected only a few times. The rearrangement uses TRBV2 and TRBJ2-1; 7 bases map to TRBD2. V trimming: 4 bases; J trimming: 0 bases; junction bases outside the gene matches: 9. There are 17 residues in the CDR3. Germline V lookup: CDR1 SNHLY, CDR2 FYNNEI. In DNA, the CDR3 is TGTGCCAGCAGTGTCGGGGGACTACAGAGCTCCTACAATGAGCAGTTCTTC. Translation: CASSVGGLQSSYNEQFF.

The chain combines TRBV7-8 with TRBJ2-7, with D possibly called TRBD1 or TRBD2 (5 bases each). The V end lost 0 bases, the J end lost 3 bases, and 18 bases lay between the germline ends. This CDR3 is 17 amino acids long. Germline CDR1 and CDR2: SGHVS and FQNEAQ. This chain's CDR3 is CASSLAFSGTDNYEQYF. The DNA for the CDR3 is TGTGCCAGCAGCTTAGCGTTTTCGGGGACGGATAACTACGAGCAGTACTTC. The full variable domain, with the rest looked up from reference TRBV7-8 and TRBJ2-7, is GAGVSQSPRYKVAKRGQDVALRCDPISGHVSLFWYQQALGQGPEFLTYFQNEAQLDKSGLPSDRFFAERPEGSVSTLKIQRTQQEDSAVYLCASSLAFSGTDNYEQYFGPGTRLTVT.

The gene calls are TRBV10-3 and TRBJ2-3; D is possibly TRBD1 (5 bases). Germline values: CDR1 ENHRY, CDR2 SYGVKD. CDR3 length: 17 residues. V was clipped by 0 bases and J by 6 bases, with 19 bases between them. The CDR3 region has the DNA TGTGCCATCAGTGAGTCGAGTCTCAGGGCGTTAATGGATACGCAGTATTTT. Protein: CAISESSLRALMDTQYF.

This chain joins TRBV29-1 and TRBJ2-7; TRBD1 aligns across 7 bases. This CDR3 spans 12 amino acids. The J segment lost 6 bases and the V segment lost 6 bases, leaving 8 bases of the junction unmatched. Per the germline V gene, CDR1 is SQVTM and CDR2 is ANQGSEA. This CDR3 reads CSVRRQGAEQYF. The CDR3 DNA reads TGCAGCGTCCGGAGACAGGGCGCCGAGCAGTACTTC.

In this sample, this clonotype turned up a few times. This chain joins TRBV12-5 and TRBJ2-5; possible D gene TRBD1, 6 bases. V lost 5 bases to trimming and J lost 4 bases, with 11 bases between them. Looked up from germline, CDR1 is LGHNT and CDR2 is FRNRAP. This CDR3 is built from 13 residues. The CDR3 reads CASGSSGVETQYF. The CDR3 nucleotides read TGTGCTAGTGGTAGCTCAGGGGTAGAGACCCAGTACTTC.

J is TRBJ2-5 and V is TRBV7-2, with 8 positions matching TRBD2. CDR1 is SGHTA, CDR2 FQGNSA, per germline. The ends lost 3 bases at V and 5 bases at J; junction bases unmatched: 8. The CDR3 is made up of 15 amino acids. CDR3 nucleotides: TGTGCCAGCAGCTTCTATAGCGGGACCTTTGAGACCCAGTACTTC. Its translation is CASSFYSGTFETQYF.

This clonotype was counted only a few times. This chain links TRBV20-1 with TRBJ2-1; 11 nucleotides line up with TRBD2. The junction had 4 bases not matched to a gene; V was cut back by 8 bases and J by 4 bases. Germline V gene lookup returns CDR1 DFQATT and CDR2 SNEGSKA (reference sequence). The CDR3 is 13 residues long. CDR3 loop: CSLTSGAYNEQFF. CDR3 coding DNA: TGCAGTCTGACTAGCGGGGCTTACAATGAGCAGTTCTTC.